This passage covers 19 T cell receptor beta chains from one sample sequenced in a study of human thymus T cells. Clones were sequenced by immunoSEQ multiplex PCR, and TCRdb holds only the in-frame ones, with some missing. The sample holds about 60,000 clones, 94% seen once. The sequenced material came from blood. All receptors derive from a boy less than two years old with a congenital heart defect but otherwise immunologically healthy.

The CDR3 is CASRTPGPAYEQYF. The CDR3 coding sequence is TGTGCCAGCAGAACTCCGGGCCCCGCCTACGAGCAGTACTTC. J is TRBJ2-7 and V is TRBV6-1; D is uncertain. The CDR3 loop spans 14 amino acids. Germline loops: CDR1 MNHNS, CDR2 SASEGT. The V end was cut by 6 bases, the J end by 2 bases, with 14 bases between.

The gene calls are TRBV4-1 and TRBJ2-3; 13 bases fit TRBD2. The CDR3 spans 15 residues. The V gene's germline CDR1 is MGHRA and CDR2 YSYEKL. V lost 4 bases, J lost 10 bases, and 8 bases stayed unmatched. For the CDR3, the DNA is TGCGCCAGCAGCCGAACTAGCGGGGGGGCCGGGGCGCAGTATTTT. Translating it yields CASSRTSGGAGAQYF.

V usage is TRBV10-3 and J usage is TRBJ1-1; 7 bases are a match to TRBD1. This CDR3 spans 14 amino acids. Germline-derived CDR1 and CDR2 are ENHRY and SYGVKD. Trimming removed 9 bases from V and 3 bases from J; junction bases left unmatched: 10. In nucleotides, the CDR3 is TGTGCCATTCTACAGGGGCGTGGGGACACTGAAGCTTTCTTT. Encoded protein: CAILQGRGDTEAFF.

DNA of the CDR3: TGCGCCAGCAGCCAGGATCACAGGTCTAACTATGGCTACACCTTC. It encodes CASSQDHRSNYGYTF. The chain recombines TRBV4-1 with TRBJ1-2; TRBD1 is a possible D gene (5 bases). CDR3 length: 15 amino acids. The V end was cut by 3 bases, the J end by 0 bases, with 11 bases between. Germline V CDR1 and CDR2: MGHRA, YSYEKL.

The chain employs TRBV6-6 and TRBJ2-7; D not resolved. The length of the CDR3 is 11 residues. The germline V gene encodes CDR1 MNHNY and CDR2 SVGAGI (reference sequence). Trimming cost V 5 bases and J 3 bases, with 5 bases left between them. Here the CDR3 DNA reads TGTGCCAGCAGTGCAAACTACGAGCAGTACTTC. Translating it yields CASSANYEQYF.

V gene TRBV5-1 combines with J gene TRBJ2-4, with TRBD1 matching 8 bases. V dropped 0 bases and J dropped 4; count of bases not matched to a gene: 0. This CDR3 has 14 amino acids. Germline V gene sequence: CDR1 SGHRS, CDR2 YFSETQ. The CDR3 sequence is CASSLGTGKNIQYF. The DNA for the CDR3 is TGCGCCAGCAGCTTGGGGACAGGGAAAAACATTCAGTACTTC.

The chain joins TRBV6-6 to TRBJ2-7; the D is unclear. Trimming took 6 bases from V and 5 from J, leaving 11 bases between them. The CDR3 is made up of 12 amino acids. CDR1 is MNHNY and CDR2 is SVGAGI in the germline V gene (reference sequence). DNA of the CDR3: TGTGCCAGCAGCCCCTCTAGTAACGAGCAGTACTTC. Translation gives CASSPSSNEQYF.

The rearrangement joins TRBV7-2 to TRBJ2-2, with TRBD2 as a possible D gene (5 bases). The CDR3 is made up of 14 amino acids. Germline values: CDR1 SGHTA, CDR2 FQGNSA. Trimming removed 5 bases from V and 1 base from J, with 8 bases in between. CDR3 bases: TGTGCCAGCAGCGTTAGCGTGAACACCGGGGAGCTGTTTTTT. Protein sequence: CASSVSVNTGELFF.

V is TRBV10-3 and J is TRBJ2-1, with 7 bases lining up with TRBD2. With 0 bases clipped from V and 7 bases from J, the junction kept 9 bases outside the gene matches. Germline lookup yields CDR1 ENHRY and CDR2 SYGVKD. This CDR3 is built from 16 residues. The chain's CDR3 is CAISESPPSGRNEQFF. The CDR3 DNA follows: TGTGCCATCAGTGAGTCACCCCCTAGCGGCCGGAATGAGCAGTTCTTC.

The chain carries TRBV2 and TRBJ2-7; D is unclear. The CDR3 has 11 amino acids. Germline V CDR1 and CDR2: SNHLY, FYNNEI. Trimming removed 6 bases from V and 3 bases from J, with 6 bases in between. For the CDR3, the DNA is TGTGCCAGCAGCTTTTACTACGAGCAGTACTTC. It specifies CASSFYYEQYF.

The chain employs TRBV28 and TRBJ2-7, with 9 bases that match TRBD2. Germline lookup yields CDR1 MDHEN and CDR2 SYDVKM. This CDR3 has 16 residues. V lost 1 base and J lost 3; bases outside the gene matches: 7. As DNA, the CDR3 is TGTGCCAGCAGTTTATATAGCGGGAGAGCACGCTACGAGCAGTACTTC. Its protein is CASSLYSGRARYEQYF.

The rearrangement joins TRBV28 to TRBJ2-1, with D possibly TRBD2 on 6 matching bases. Germline V gene lookup returns CDR1 MDHEN and CDR2 SYDVKM. The CDR3 covers 13 residues. V was shortened by 7 bases and J by 3 bases, with 10 bases between the two germline ends. CDR3 residues: CASTGLNYNEQFF. The CDR3 nucleotides are TGTGCCAGCACGGGACTGAACTACAATGAGCAGTTCTTC.

The chain uses TRBV2 and TRBJ1-3, with D possibly matching TRBD1 (5 bases). The CDR3 runs 14 residues. The ends were cut back, 8 bases at V and 3 bases at J, with 14 bases in the middle. CDR1 is SNHLY and CDR2 is FYNNEI in the germline V gene. In nucleotides, the CDR3 is TGTGCCAGCCTCGGCCGGGGGAATGGAAACACCATATATTTT. It is translated as CASLGRGNGNTIYF.

J is TRBJ2-1 and V is TRBV7-2, with TRBD2 matching 8 bases. The V segment lost 5 bases and the J segment 9 bases; nucleotides outside the gene matches: 12. Germline V gene data show CDR1 as SGHTA and CDR2 as FQGNSA. The CDR3 consists of 15 residues. CDR3 coding DNA: TGTGCCAGCAGCCCAAGGGGGTCTGGACTAGCTGAGCAGTTCTTC. It translates to CASSPRGSGLAEQFF.

The chain combines TRBV6-1 with TRBJ1-6; D gene uncertain. The V end was cut by 6 bases, the J end by 10 bases, with 16 bases between. The V gene's germline CDR1 is MNHNS and CDR2 SASEGT. CDR3 length equals 14 residues. DNA for the CDR3: TGTGCCAGCAGGGAGAACTCAGCGGGATCACCCCTCCACTTT. It specifies CASRENSAGSPLHF.

V gene TRBV28 combines with J gene TRBJ2-1; TRBD2 agrees at 12 bases. Germline trimming cut 6 bases from V and 4 bases from J; bases unmatched to any gene: 25. Germline values: CDR1 MDHEN, CDR2 SYDVKM. The CDR3 consists of 22 residues. In DNA form, the CDR3 reads TGTGCCAGCAGCCGAACTACCGGGACTAGCGGGCTTCGCCTGGGTTTATACAATGAGCAGTTCTTC. Protein sequence: CASSRTTGTSGLRLGLYNEQFF.

The chain is built from TRBV7-6 and TRBJ1-2; D possibly corresponds to TRBD1 (5 bases). This CDR3 is built from 13 residues. Deletions cut 1 base from V and 4 bases from J, with 7 bases between. Germline CDR1 SGHVS, CDR2 FNYEAQ. CDR3 DNA sequence: TGTGCCAGCAGCTTAGAGAGGGGCTATGGCTACACCTTC. This sequence encodes CASSLERGYGYTF.

The chain carries TRBV5-4 and TRBJ2-3; D call uncertain. V lost 4 bases to trimming and J lost 6 bases, with 9 bases between them. The CDR3 loop spans 12 amino acids. The germline V gene encodes CDR1 SGHNT and CDR2 YYREEE (reference sequence). The CDR3 protein is CASSPDGDTQYF. The CDR3, as DNA: TGTGCCAGCAGCCCAGATGGGGATACGCAGTATTTT.

The chain carries TRBV5-1 and TRBJ2-7; TRBD2 might be the D (6 bases). The CDR3 is 13 amino acids. The germline CDR1 and CDR2 sequences are SGHRS and YFSETQ. V was cut by 0 bases and J by 5 bases, with 9 bases left in between. The CDR3 DNA sequence: TGCGCCAGCAGCTTGGTAGGCGGGGACGAGCAGTACTTC. This gives the protein CASSLVGGDEQYF.